These 14 T cell receptor beta chains share one sample of origin, sequenced in a study of regulatory and conventional T cells in RAG deficiency. Conventional CD4+ T cells were sorted from blood as CD25-low CD127-high cells. Using immunoSEQ multiplex PCR, the repertoire was profiled, and TCRdb retains in-frame clones only, with some absent. The table lists 20,000 to 25,000 clones, 90% to 95% of them singletons. These data were also reused for a study on regulatory T cells. In that study: The PCR used 52 TRBV and 13 TRBJ primers.

The specimen was CD4+ T cells sorted from blood. These receptor sequences come from a human donor in good health.

The gene calls are TRBV2 and TRBJ1-6, with a tentative D call TRBD1 (5 bases). The V gene lost 7 bases and the J gene lost 8 bases, with 24 bases spanning the gap. Germline V gene lookup returns CDR1 SNHLY and CDR2 FYNNEI. The CDR3 consists of 17 residues. In DNA form, the CDR3 reads TGTGCCAGCATCATAGGAGACCCTGGGGGTTTGGATTCACCCCTCCACTTT. Its protein product is CASIIGDPGGLDSPLHF.

This rearrangement joins TRBV27 to TRBJ1-6; TRBD1 is a possible D gene (6 bases). The CDR3 sequence is 14 residues long. CDR1 and CDR2 (germline): MNHEY, SMNVEV (reference sequence). The germline V and J ends were trimmed by 3 bases and 8 bases, with 11 bases remaining between them. The CDR3 here is CASSLDSRYSPLHF. For the CDR3, the DNA is TGTGCCAGCAGTTTGGACAGCCGGTATTCACCCCTCCACTTT.

This rearrangement joins TRBV5-5 to TRBJ2-1; tentatively, D is TRBD2 (5 bases). Germline CDR1 reads SGHKS; CDR2 reads YYEKEE (reference sequence). This CDR3 has 14 amino acids. V was trimmed by 3 bases and J by 5 bases, leaving 12 bases between them. The CDR3 sequence is CASSSWTGDNEQFF. The CDR3 DNA reads as TGTGCCAGCAGCTCATGGACTGGAGACAATGAGCAGTTCTTC.

As regards this clone: The junction shows a germline mismatch at one end, possibly a read error. The chain links TRBV28 to TRBJ1-4, with TRBD1 matching 7 bases. Germline CDR1 reads MDHEN; CDR2 reads SYDVKM. CDR3 length: 14 residues. CDR3 loop: CASSSQGTAHKLLF. CDR3 in DNA: TGTGCCAGCAGTTCACAGGGGACAGCCCACAAACTGCTTTTT.

The V and J genes are TRBV20-1 and TRBJ2-1; D remains unclear. Trimming removed 6 bases from V and 9 bases from J, with 9 bases in between. The CDR3 is made up of 10 amino acids. The germline V gene has CDR1 DFQATT and CDR2 SNEGSKA (reference sequence). The CDR3 sequence is CSAGVSEQFF. The DNA for the CDR3 is TGCAGTGCCGGAGTGAGTGAGCAGTTCTTC.

The chain combines TRBV2 with TRBJ2-4; D is ambiguous. The CDR3 runs 15 residues. CDR1 is SNHLY, CDR2 FYNNEI, per germline. The V gene lost 7 bases and the J gene lost 1 base, with 14 bases spanning the gap. This CDR3 reads CASTTDGGAKNIQYF. In DNA form, the CDR3 reads TGTGCCAGCACCACGGACGGTGGTGCCAAAAACATTCAGTACTTC. The whole variable domain, remainder taken from reference TRBV2 and TRBJ2-4, is EPEVTQTPSHQVTQMGQEVILRCVPISNHLYFYWYRQILGQKVEFLVSFYNNEISEKSEIFDDQFSVERPDGSNFTLKIRSTKLEDSAMYFCASTTDGGAKNIQYFGAGTRLSVL.

This chain links TRBV19 with TRBJ2-2; D call uncertain. This CDR3 comprises 14 residues. V shed 3 bases and J shed 4 bases, with 9 bases lying between them. Germline V CDR1 and CDR2: LNHDA, SQIVND (reference sequence). The CDR3 DNA reads TGTGCCAGTAGTATCGGCAGGATCACCGGGGAGCTGTTTTTT. Translated, it gives CASSIGRITGELFF. The variable domain in full, completed from reference TRBV19 and TRBJ2-2, reads DGGITQSPKYLFRKEGQNVTLSCEQNLNHDAMYWYRQDPGQGLRLIYYSQIVNDFQKGDIAEGYSVSREKKESFPLTVTSAQKNPTAFYLCASSIGRITGELFFGEGSRLTVL.

This clone was recorded once. The V call is TRBV4-1, the J call TRBJ2-1; D remains ambiguous. The V and J ends lost 4 bases and 9 bases respectively, with 10 bases between them. The V gene's germline CDR1 is MGHRA and CDR2 YSYEKL. The CDR3 has 12 amino acids. CDR3 region: CASSPSRSEQFF. CDR3 DNA: TGCGCCAGCAGCCCTTCCCGAAGTGAGCAGTTCTTC.

This clone was detected a few times. The chain combines TRBV27 with TRBJ2-7; 10 bases are shared with TRBD1. The V gene's germline CDR1 is MNHEY and CDR2 SMNVEV (reference sequence). Trimming removed 6 bases from V and 5 bases from J; junction bases left unmatched: 13. The CDR3 runs to 16 residues. CDR3 sequence reads: CASSSIYRDRGDEQYF. The CDR3 DNA reads as TGTGCCAGCAGCTCCATCTACCGGGACAGGGGCGACGAGCAGTACTTC.

This clone appeared once. V and J are TRBV28 and TRBJ1-4; TRBD1 might be the D (5 bases). This CDR3 is built from 14 residues. Trimming left V 4 bases short and J 7 bases short, with 13 bases between. Germline assignment: CDR1 MDHEN and CDR2 SYDVKM. The CDR3 coding sequence is TGTGCCAGCAGTTCCGCGGGGGTTACTGAAAAACTGTTTTTT. It codes for CASSSAGVTEKLFF.

V and J are TRBV28 and TRBJ1-3, with 10 bases fitting TRBD1. Germline trimming cut 2 bases from V and 4 bases from J; bases unmatched to any gene: 5. Germline V gives CDR1 MDHEN, CDR2 SYDVKM. This CDR3 has 16 amino acids. CDR3 sequence (DNA): TGTGCCAGCAGTTTAGGCGACAGGGGGCGCGGAAACACCATATATTTT. Encoded protein: CASSLGDRGRGNTIYF.

The chain combines TRBV28 with TRBJ2-7; D tentatively fits TRBD1 or TRBD2 (5 bases each). CDR3 size: 11 residues. The germline V and J ends were trimmed by 7 bases and 3 bases, with 7 bases remaining between them. Germline CDR1 reads MDHEN; CDR2 reads SYDVKM. The CDR3 protein is CASTRGYEQYF. The CDR3 DNA sequence: TGTGCCAGCACGAGGGGCTACGAGCAGTACTTC.

This chain connects TRBV5-6 to TRBJ2-7, with 7 nucleotides matching TRBD1. The CDR3 runs to 14 residues. J gave up 2 bases and V 4 bases, and 6 bases lay outside the gene matches. The germline CDR1 and CDR2 sequences are SGHDT and YYEEEE. CDR3 bases: TGTGCCAGCAGCAAGGTACAGGGGCCCTACGAGCAGTACTTC. Translated: CASSKVQGPYEQYF.

CDR3 sequence reads: CASSRIAGGPGEQYF. The CDR3 nucleotides are TGTGCCAGCAGCAGAATAGCGGGGGGGCCTGGTGAGCAGTACTTC. This rearrangement joins TRBV7-2 to TRBJ2-7; 11 bases are a match to TRBD2. In germline, CDR1 is SGHTA, CDR2 FQGNSA. V dropped 5 bases and J dropped 7; count of bases not matched to a gene: 10. This CDR3 comprises 15 residues.